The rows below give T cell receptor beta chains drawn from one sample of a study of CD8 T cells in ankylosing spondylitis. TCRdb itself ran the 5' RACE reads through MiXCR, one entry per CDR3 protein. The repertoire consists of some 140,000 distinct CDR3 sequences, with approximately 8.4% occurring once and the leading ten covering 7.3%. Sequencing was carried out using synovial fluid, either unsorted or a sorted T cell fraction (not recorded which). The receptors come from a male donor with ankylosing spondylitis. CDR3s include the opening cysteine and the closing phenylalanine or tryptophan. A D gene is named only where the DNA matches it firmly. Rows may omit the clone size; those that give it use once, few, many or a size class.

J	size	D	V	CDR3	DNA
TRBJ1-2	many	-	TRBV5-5	CASSSQLDYGYTF	TGTGCCAGCAGTTCACAGCTGGACTATGGCTACACCTTC
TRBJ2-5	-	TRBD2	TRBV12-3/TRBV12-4	CASSPSGLAKETQYF	TGTGCCAGCAGCCCCTCGGGACTAGCGAAAGAGACCCAGTACTTC
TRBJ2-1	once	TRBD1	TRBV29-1	CSVLRDRDYNEQFF	TGCAGCGTACTAAGGGACAGGGACTACAATGAGCAGTTCTTC
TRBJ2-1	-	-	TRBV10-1	CASSESGGNYNEQFF	TGCGCCAGCAGTGAGTCAGGGGGGAACTACAATGAGCAGTTCTTC
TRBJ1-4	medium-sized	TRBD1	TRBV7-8	CASSSGQAYEKLFF	TGTGCCAGCAGCTCGGGACAGGCCTATGAAAAACTGTTTTTT
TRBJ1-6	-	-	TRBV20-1	CSASEAGRMENSPLHF	TGCAGTGCTAGTGAGGCGGGGCGGATGGAGAATTCACCCCTCCACTTT
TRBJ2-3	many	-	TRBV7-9	CASSIVGTDTQYF	TGTGCCAGCAGCATTGTGGGCACAGATACGCAGTATTTT
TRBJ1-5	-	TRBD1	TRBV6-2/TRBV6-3	CASRDRRNQPQHF	TGTGCCAGCAGGGACAGGCGCAATCAGCCCCAGCATTTT
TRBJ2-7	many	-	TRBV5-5	CASSLQTISYEQYF	TGTGCCAGCAGCTTGCAGACGATCTCCTACGAGCAGTACTTC
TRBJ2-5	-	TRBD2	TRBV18	CASSTTQRDVQTQYF	TGTGCCAGCTCAACCACCCAGCGGGACGTGCAGACCCAGTACTTC
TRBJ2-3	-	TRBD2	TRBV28	CASSSQSGSSTDTQYF	TGTGCCAGCAGTTCACAGAGCGGGAGTTCCACAGATACGCAGTATTTT
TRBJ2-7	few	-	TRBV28	CASSPAGTLSYEQYF	TGTGCCAGCAGCCCGGCCGGGACTTTATCCTACGAGCAGTACTTC
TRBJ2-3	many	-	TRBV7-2	CASSWGADTQYF	TGTGCCAGCAGCTGGGGGGCAGATACGCAGTATTTT
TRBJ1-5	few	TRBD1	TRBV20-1	CSAWTGSNQPQHF	TGCAGTGCTTGGACAGGAAGCAATCAGCCCCAGCATTTT
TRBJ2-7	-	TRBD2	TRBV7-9	CASSLVSGRASYEQYF	TGTGCCAGCAGCTTAGTATCTGGGAGGGCTTCCTACGAGCAGTACTTC
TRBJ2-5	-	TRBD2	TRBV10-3	CAIRGTSGETQYF	TGTGCCATCAGGGGGACTAGCGGGGAGACCCAGTACTTC
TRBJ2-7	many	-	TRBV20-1	CSAYSYEQYF	TGCAGTGCTTACTCCTACGAGCAGTACTTC
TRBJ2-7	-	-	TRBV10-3	CAISLTVYEQYF	TGTGCCATCAGCCTGACTGTCTACGAGCAGTACTTC
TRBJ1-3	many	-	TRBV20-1	CSAGVNSGNTIYF	TGCAGTGCCGGGGTAAACTCTGGAAACACCATATATTTT
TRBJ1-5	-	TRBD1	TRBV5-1	CASSLTGQGGQPQHF	TGCGCCAGCAGCTTGACGGGACAGGGTGGACAGCCCCAGCATTTT